These 22 T cell receptor beta chains originate from one sample sequenced in a study of Ad26.COV2.S vaccination and SARS-CoV-2 variants. Treatment denoted: roughly 19 received Ad26.COV2.S at low or high dose, single or two shots; 5 received placebo; per-sample allocation not given. At day 63 after the first vaccine or placebo injection, samples were drawn. Sequencing was performed with immunoSEQ multiplex PCR; in TCRdb, only in-frame clones are kept and a portion is missing. This table has 350,000 to 500,000 clones, more than 80% appearing once. Material: peripheral blood, obtained in a trial of Ad26.COV2.S vaccine versus placebo. These TCRs come from a person aged 18-65 years who received the Ad26.COV2.S COVID-19 vaccine or a placebo.

This chain uses TRBV7-2 with TRBJ2-7, with a possible D match to TRBD2 (6 bases). CDR1 is SGHTA and CDR2 is FQGNSA in the germline V gene. V lost 7 bases and J lost 3, with 19 bases in between. The CDR3 runs 15 residues. CDR3 residues: CASTPIAVPYYEQYF. DNA for the CDR3: TGTGCCAGCACCCCCATAGCGGTCCCCTACTACGAGCAGTACTTC.

The rearrangement links TRBV9 to TRBJ2-5; 7 bases map to TRBD2. CDR3 length equals 18 residues. CDR1 and CDR2 (germline): SGDLS, YYNGEE. Trimming cost V 0 bases and J 4 bases; bases outside gene matches: 15. The CDR3 protein is CASSVGSAGMVLAETQYF. The CDR3, as DNA: TGTGCCAGCAGCGTAGGGTCAGCGGGAATGGTTCTGGCAGAGACCCAGTACTTC.

The chain recombines TRBV11-2 with TRBJ2-7; TRBD1 aligns across 9 bases. J was trimmed by 4 bases and V by 3 bases; bases with no gene match: 4. This CDR3 spans 14 amino acids. The germline V gene encodes CDR1 SGHAT and CDR2 FQNNGV. This CDR3 reads CASSFGTGLYEQYF. The CDR3 coding sequence is TGTGCCAGCAGCTTTGGGACAGGGCTTTACGAGCAGTACTTC.

The genes are TRBV5-5 and TRBJ2-2; TRBD2 might be the D (6 bases). Per the germline V gene, CDR1 is SGHKS and CDR2 is YYEKEE (reference sequence). This CDR3 is built from 16 residues. V lost 4 bases and J 1 base, leaving 14 bases between the germline ends. In nucleotides, the CDR3 is TGTGCCAGCAGCAAACCGGGACTCCTGAACACCGGGGAGCTGTTTTTT. Residues: CASSKPGLLNTGELFF.

The chain employs TRBV3-1 (or the pseudogene TRBV3-2) and TRBJ2-1; tentative D call: TRBD2 (5 bases). Germline loops: CDR1 LGHDT, CDR2 YNNKEL (reference sequence). V shed 2 bases and J shed 1 base, with 6 bases lying between them. The CDR3 runs to 14 residues. CDR3: CASSQTGSYNEQFF. CDR3 coding DNA: TGTGCCAGCAGCCAAACGGGGTCCTACAATGAGCAGTTCTTC.

This rearrangement joins TRBV28 to TRBJ2-1; D is ambiguous. Trimming took 3 bases from V and 10 from J, leaving 13 bases between them. Germline values: CDR1 MDHEN, CDR2 SYDVKM. This CDR3 is built from 13 residues. This CDR3 is CASSFFLAVEQFF. CDR3 in DNA: TGTGCCAGCAGTTTTTTTTTGGCGGTCGAGCAGTTCTTC.

The chain employs TRBV7-6 and TRBJ2-1, with 8 positions matching TRBD2. This CDR3 has 15 amino acids. Germline assignment: CDR1 SGHVS and CDR2 FNYEAQ. V shed 1 base, J shed 8 bases, and the junction held 7 bases outside the gene matches. The CDR3 loop is CASSLGGGRLDEQFF. The CDR3 region has the DNA TGTGCCAGCAGCTTAGGTGGCGGGAGGTTAGATGAGCAGTTCTTC.

J is TRBJ1-2 and V is TRBV25-1; the match to TRBD1 covers 7 bases. Germline V gene lookup returns CDR1 MGHDK and CDR2 SYGVNS. V gave up 2 bases and J gave up 1 base; unmatched junction bases: 10. The CDR3 is 17 residues long. The CDR3 is CASSEGRDSRINYGYTF. The CDR3, as DNA: TGTGCCAGCAGTGAAGGAAGGGACAGCCGAATTAACTATGGCTACACCTTC.

The J gene is TRBJ2-5, the V gene TRBV29-1, with 8 bases that match TRBD2. V was pared by 4 bases and J by 1 base, with 2 bases of the junction left unmatched. Germline CDR1 and CDR2: SQVTM and ANQGSEA. CDR3 size: 13 residues. The CDR3 DNA reads TGCAGCGTTGGACTAGCGCCCCAAGAGACCCAGTACTTC. It is translated as CSVGLAPQETQYF.

This chain connects TRBV15 to TRBJ1-1, with 9 bases fitting TRBD1. Losses at the gene ends were 1 base for V and 5 bases for J; bases not matched to a gene: 5. Looked up from germline, CDR1 is LNHNV and CDR2 is YYDKDF (reference sequence). There are 15 residues in the CDR3. This CDR3 reads CATSRGRDRVTEAFF. The DNA of the CDR3 is TGTGCCACCAGCAGAGGAAGGGACAGGGTTACTGAAGCTTTCTTT.

The gene calls are TRBV2 and TRBJ1-2; D remains ambiguous. The germline V gene has CDR1 SNHLY and CDR2 FYNNEI. This CDR3 contains 14 residues. Trimming left V 2 bases short and J 8 bases short, with 15 bases between. The CDR3 protein is CASSETRSGLGYTF. Written as DNA, the CDR3 is TGTGCCAGCAGTGAAACGCGGTCTGGGTTGGGCTACACCTTC.

The rearrangement uses TRBV2 and TRBJ1-2; D may be TRBD1 (5 bases). Looked up from germline, CDR1 is SNHLY and CDR2 is FYNNEI. V was cut by 4 bases and J by 2 bases, with 17 bases left in between. The CDR3 is 16 residues long. The DNA for the CDR3 is TGTGCCAGCAGTGTAATTCAGGGAGGCGGAAACTATGGCTACACCTTC. This translates into CASSVIQGGGNYGYTF.

The CDR3 spells CASSLGTSNEQFF. The CDR3 DNA sequence: TGTGCCAGCAGTTTAGGGACTAGTAATGAGCAGTTCTTC. V is TRBV12-3 or TRBV12-4 and J is TRBJ2-1, with 7 bases that match TRBD2. V was clipped by 1 base and J by 7 bases; unmatched bases: 1. The CDR3 is made up of 13 amino acids.

The chain couples TRBV5-3 to TRBJ1-1, with TRBD1 matching over 9 bases. TRBV5-3 is filed as an ORF, its function uncertain. With 4 bases clipped from V and 3 bases from J, the junction kept 4 bases outside the gene matches. The CDR3 covers 14 residues. The DNA for the CDR3 is TGTGCCAGAAGCAGAAACAGGGGGCACACTGAAGCTTTCTTT. It encodes CARSRNRGHTEAFF.

The rearrangement links TRBV21-1 to TRBJ1-1. TRBV21-1 is assigned pseudogene status. CDR3 length equals 14 residues. The CDR3 DNA sequence: TGTGCCAGCAGCAAAAGGGACTATTACACTGAAGCTTTCTTT. Translated: CASSKRDYYTEAFF.

V usage is TRBV5-1 and J usage is TRBJ2-7; the D gene is possibly TRBD1 (6 bases). With 4 bases removed from V and 1 base from J, the gap between germline ends came to 12 bases. From germline, CDR1 is SGHRS and CDR2 YFSETQ. The CDR3 spans 14 residues. The CDR3, as DNA: TGCGCCAGCAGCCCCAGGGACACGTCCTACGAGCAGTACTTC. It yields the protein CASSPRDTSYEQYF.

V is TRBV18 and J is TRBJ1-4, with D unclear. Per germline, CDR1 KGHSH and CDR2 LQKENI. Trimming cost V 6 bases and J 2 bases, with 7 bases left between them. The CDR3 extends over 13 amino acids. CDR3 bases: TGTGCCAGCTCCGGTCGGACTAATGAAAAACTGTTTTTT. Translation: CASSGRTNEKLFF.

The chain joins TRBV6-4 to TRBJ2-2, with D perhaps TRBD1 (6 bases). Germline values: CDR1 MRHNA, CDR2 SNTAGT. The germline V and J ends were trimmed by 0 bases and 4 bases, with 12 bases remaining between them. This CDR3 is built from 16 residues. CDR3 residues: CASSDSSTGFTGELFF. CDR3 DNA sequence: TGTGCCAGCAGTGACTCTTCGACAGGTTTCACCGGGGAGCTGTTTTTT.

DNA of the CDR3: TGTGCCAGCAGCCAAGTAGGGACAGGGAGCTCCTACGAGCAGTACTTC. This codes for CASSQVGTGSSYEQYF. This chain links TRBV3-1 (or the pseudogene TRBV3-2) with TRBJ2-7; 9 bases line up with TRBD1. Germline V gives CDR1 LGHDT, CDR2 YNNKEL (reference sequence). The CDR3 spans 16 residues. The ends lost 1 base at V and 0 bases at J; junction bases unmatched: 4.

The chain uses TRBV19 and TRBJ1-1; TRBD1 agrees at 7 bases. Germline V gives CDR1 LNHDA, CDR2 SQIVND (reference sequence). V dropped 11 bases and J dropped 3; count of bases not matched to a gene: 3. The CDR3 extends over 11 amino acids. The CDR3 coding sequence is TGTGCCGTACAGGGGTACACTGAAGCTTTCTTT. Translating gives CAVQGYTEAFF.

The chain couples TRBV5-5 to TRBJ2-5; TRBD2 is a possible D gene (5 bases). Trimming removed 4 bases at V and 5 bases at J, with 12 bases between. CDR3 length: 13 residues. The germline CDR1 and CDR2 sequences are SGHKS and YYEKEE (reference sequence). The CDR3 nucleotides read TGTGCCAGCAGCACCTATGGCGGGGAGACCCAGTACTTC. Translating gives CASSTYGGETQYF.

The chain has TRBV9 and TRBJ1-1; D possibly corresponds to TRBD1 (5 bases). The CDR3 consists of 14 residues. Germline values: CDR1 SGDLS, CDR2 YYNGEE. V lost 3 bases and J lost 3, with 12 bases in between. CDR3 in amino acids: CASSDNGADTEAFF. The DNA of the CDR3 is TGTGCCAGCAGCGACAACGGGGCAGACACTGAAGCTTTCTTT.